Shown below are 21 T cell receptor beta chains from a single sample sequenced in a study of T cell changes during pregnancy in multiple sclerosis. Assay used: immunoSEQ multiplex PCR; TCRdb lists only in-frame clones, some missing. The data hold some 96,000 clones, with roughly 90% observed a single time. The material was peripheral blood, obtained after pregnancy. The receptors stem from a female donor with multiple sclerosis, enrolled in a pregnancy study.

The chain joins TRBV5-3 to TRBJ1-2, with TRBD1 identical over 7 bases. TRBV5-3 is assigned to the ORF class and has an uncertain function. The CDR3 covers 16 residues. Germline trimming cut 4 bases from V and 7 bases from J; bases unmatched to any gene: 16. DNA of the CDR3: TGTGCCAGAAGCCTGGACAGGCACAGCATTCACCTTGGCTACACCTTC. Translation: CARSLDRHSIHLGYTF.

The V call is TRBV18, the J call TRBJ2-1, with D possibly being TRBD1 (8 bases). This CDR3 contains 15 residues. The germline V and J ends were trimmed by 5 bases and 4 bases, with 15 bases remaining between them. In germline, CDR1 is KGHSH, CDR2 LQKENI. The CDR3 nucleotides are TGTGCCAGCTCATCACAGGGGGGGCGATACAATGAGCAGTTCTTC. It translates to CASSSQGGRYNEQFF. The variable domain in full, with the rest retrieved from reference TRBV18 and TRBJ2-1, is NAGVMQNPRHLVRRRGQEARLRCSPMKGHSHVYWYRQLPEEGLKFMVYLQKENIIDESGMPKERFSAEFPKEGPSILRIQQVVRGDSAAYFCASSSQGGRYNEQFFGPGTRLTVL.

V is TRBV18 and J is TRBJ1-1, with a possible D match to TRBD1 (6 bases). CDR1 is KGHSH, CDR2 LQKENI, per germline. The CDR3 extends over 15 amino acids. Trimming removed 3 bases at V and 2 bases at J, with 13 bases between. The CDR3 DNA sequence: TGTGCCAGCTCACCTACCTTAGGGGGAAACACTGAAGCTTTCTTT. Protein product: CASSPTLGGNTEAFF.

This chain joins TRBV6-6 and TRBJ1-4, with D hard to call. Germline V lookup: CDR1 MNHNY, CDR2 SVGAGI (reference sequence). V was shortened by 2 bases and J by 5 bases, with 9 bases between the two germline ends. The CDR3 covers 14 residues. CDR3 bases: TGTGCCAGCAGTTACCCCAGTACCAATGAAAAACTGTTTTTT. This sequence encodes CASSYPSTNEKLFF.

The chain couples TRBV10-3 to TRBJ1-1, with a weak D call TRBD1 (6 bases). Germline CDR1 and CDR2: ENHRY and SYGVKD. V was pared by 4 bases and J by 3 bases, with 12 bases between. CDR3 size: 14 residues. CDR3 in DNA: TGTGCCATCAGTGGAGGGGGAGTTGACACTGAAGCTTTCTTT. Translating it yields CAISGGGVDTEAFF.

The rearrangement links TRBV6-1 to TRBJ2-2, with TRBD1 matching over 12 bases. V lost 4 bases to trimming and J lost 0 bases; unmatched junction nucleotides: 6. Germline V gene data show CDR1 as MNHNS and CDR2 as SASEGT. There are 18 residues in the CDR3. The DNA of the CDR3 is TGTGCCAGCAGTGCCTCCGGGACAGGGGGCGCGAACACCGGGGAGCTGTTTTTT. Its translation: CASSASGTGGANTGELFF.

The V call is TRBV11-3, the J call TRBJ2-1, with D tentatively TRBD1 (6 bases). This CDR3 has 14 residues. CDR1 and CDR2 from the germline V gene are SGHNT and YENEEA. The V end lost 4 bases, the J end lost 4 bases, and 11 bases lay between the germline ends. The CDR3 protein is CASSSQGGYNEQFF. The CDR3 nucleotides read TGTGCCAGCAGCTCACAGGGCGGGTACAATGAGCAGTTCTTC. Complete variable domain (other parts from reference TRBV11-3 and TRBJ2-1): EAGVVQSPRYKIIEKKQPVAFWCNPISGHNTLYWYLQNLGQGPELLIRYENEEAVDDSQLPKDRFSAERLKGVDSTLKIQPAELGDSAVYLCASSSQGGYNEQFFGPGTRLTVL.

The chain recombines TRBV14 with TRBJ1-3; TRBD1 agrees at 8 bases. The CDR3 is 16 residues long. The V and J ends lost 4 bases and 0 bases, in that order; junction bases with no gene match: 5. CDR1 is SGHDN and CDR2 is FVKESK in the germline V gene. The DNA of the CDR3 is TGTGCCAGCAGCCTGGCAGGGGGCGGCTCTGGAAACACCATATATTTT. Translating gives CASSLAGGGSGNTIYF.

CDR3 sequence: CAGRTNYGYTF. The CDR3, as DNA: TGTGCCGGCAGAACTAACTATGGCTACACCTTC. V is TRBV19 and J is TRBJ1-2; D remains ambiguous. The germline CDR1 and CDR2 sequences are LNHDA and SQIVND (reference sequence). The CDR3 runs to 11 residues. V was shortened by 11 bases and J by 0 bases, with 7 bases between the two germline ends.

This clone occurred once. The CDR3 DNA reads TGTGCCAGCAGCCAGGACTTTGCCGAGCAGTACTTC. It translates to CASSQDFAEQYF. The chain couples TRBV5-4 to TRBJ2-7; TRBD2 might be the D (5 bases). This CDR3 is 12 amino acids long. The V gene's germline CDR1 is SGHNT and CDR2 YYREEE (reference sequence). V lost 4 bases and J lost 6, with 11 bases in between. Full variable domain (missing parts from reference TRBV5-4 and TRBJ2-7): ETGVTQSPTHLIKTRGQQVTLRCSSQSGHNTVSWYQQALGQGPQFIFQYYREEENGRGNFPPRFSGLQFPNYSSELNVNALELDDSALYLCASSQDFAEQYFGPGTRLTVT.

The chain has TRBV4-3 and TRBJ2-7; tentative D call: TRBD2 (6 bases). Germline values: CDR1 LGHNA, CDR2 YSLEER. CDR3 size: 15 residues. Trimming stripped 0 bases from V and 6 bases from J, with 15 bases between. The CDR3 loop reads CASSQEGGGASEQYF. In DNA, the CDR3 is TGCGCCAGCAGCCAAGAGGGCGGAGGGGCTAGCGAGCAGTACTTC.

CDR3 nucleotides: TGCGCCAGCAGCTTGGCGGGACAGGAATTTTACGAGCAGTACTTC. Translated, it gives CASSLAGQEFYEQYF. V gene TRBV5-1 combines with J gene TRBJ2-7; 8 nucleotides match TRBD1. Germline loops: CDR1 SGHRS, CDR2 YFSETQ. The CDR3 sequence is 15 residues long. Trimming at V came to 0 bases and at J to 4 bases, leaving 6 bases not matched to a gene.

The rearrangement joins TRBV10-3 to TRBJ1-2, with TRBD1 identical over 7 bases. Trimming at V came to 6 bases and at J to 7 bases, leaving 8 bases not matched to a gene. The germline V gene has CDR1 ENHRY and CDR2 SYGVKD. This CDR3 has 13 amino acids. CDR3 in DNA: TGTGCCATCAGGTTCGACAGGGACTCTGGCTACACCTTC. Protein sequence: CAIRFDRDSGYTF.

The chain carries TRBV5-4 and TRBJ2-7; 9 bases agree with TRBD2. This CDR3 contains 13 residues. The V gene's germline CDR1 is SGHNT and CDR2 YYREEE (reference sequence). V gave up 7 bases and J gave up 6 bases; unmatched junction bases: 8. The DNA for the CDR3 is TGTGCCAGCGCCCACCTAGCGGGAACCGAGCAGTACTTC. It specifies CASAHLAGTEQYF.

The CDR3 region is CASSVAQGSGNTIYF. CDR3 sequence (DNA): TGTGCCAGCAGCGTAGCCCAGGGCTCTGGAAACACCATATATTTT. This sequence joins TRBV9 and TRBJ1-3; D is possibly TRBD1 (5 bases). V was trimmed by 0 bases and J by 0 bases, leaving 7 bases between them. This CDR3 contains 15 residues. Germline CDR1 SGDLS, CDR2 YYNGEE.

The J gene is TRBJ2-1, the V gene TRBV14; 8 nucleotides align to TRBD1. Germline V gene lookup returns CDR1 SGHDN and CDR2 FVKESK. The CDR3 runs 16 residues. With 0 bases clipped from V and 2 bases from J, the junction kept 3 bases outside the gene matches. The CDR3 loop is CASSQEQGDTYNEQFF. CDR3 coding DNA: TGTGCCAGCAGCCAAGAACAGGGGGACACCTACAATGAGCAGTTCTTC.

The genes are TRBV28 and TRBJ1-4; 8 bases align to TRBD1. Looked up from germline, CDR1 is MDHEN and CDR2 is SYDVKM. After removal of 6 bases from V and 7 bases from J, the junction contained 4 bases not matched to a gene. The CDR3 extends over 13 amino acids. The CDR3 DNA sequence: TGTGCCAGCAGCAGGGGGCAGGTTGAAAAACTGTTTTTT. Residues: CASSRGQVEKLFF.

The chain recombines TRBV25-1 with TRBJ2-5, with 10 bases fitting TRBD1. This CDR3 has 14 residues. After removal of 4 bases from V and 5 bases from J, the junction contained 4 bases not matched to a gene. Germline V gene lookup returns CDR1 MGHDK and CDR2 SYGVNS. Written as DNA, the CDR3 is TGTGCCAGCAGTGCGGGACAGGGGTGGGAGACCCAGTACTTC. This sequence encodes CASSAGQGWETQYF.

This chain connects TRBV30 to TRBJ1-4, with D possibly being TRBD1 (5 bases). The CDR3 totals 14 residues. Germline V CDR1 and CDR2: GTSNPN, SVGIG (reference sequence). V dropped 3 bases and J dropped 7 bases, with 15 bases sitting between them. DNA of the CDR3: TGTGCCTGGAGGTGGGTTCCAGGGCCTGAAAAACTGTTTTTT. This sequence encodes CAWRWVPGPEKLFF.

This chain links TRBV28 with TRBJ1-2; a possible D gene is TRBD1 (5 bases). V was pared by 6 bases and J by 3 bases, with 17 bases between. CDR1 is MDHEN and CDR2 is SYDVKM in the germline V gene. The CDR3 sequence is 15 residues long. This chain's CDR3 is CASSNKQVGHYGYTF. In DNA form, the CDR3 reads TGTGCCAGCAGCAACAAACAAGTGGGGCACTATGGCTACACCTTC.

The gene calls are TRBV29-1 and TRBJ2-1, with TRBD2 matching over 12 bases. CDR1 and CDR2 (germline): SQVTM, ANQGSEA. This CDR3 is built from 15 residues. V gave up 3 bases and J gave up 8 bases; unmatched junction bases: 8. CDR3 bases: TGCAGCGTTGATCCTAGCGGGAGGGCCTCCCATGAGCAGTTCTTC. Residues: CSVDPSGRASHEQFF.